This passage covers 15 T cell receptor beta chains from one sample sequenced in a study of regulatory and conventional T cells in RAG deficiency. Some clones are missing from TCRdb's copy, which holds only in-frame ones; the method was immunoSEQ multiplex PCR. In the table there are 20,000 to 25,000 clones, around 95% of which are singletons. Genomic DNA came from blood conventional CD4+ T cells gated CD25-low CD127-high. The sample was also linked to a second study, of regulatory T cells. That source reports: Primers: 52 TRBV forward and 13 TRBJ reverse.

Sequencing was performed on CD25- CD4+ T cells sorted from blood. Receptor source: a human donor in good health.

The V call is TRBV11-2, the J call TRBJ2-1; 10 bases fit TRBD2. CDR1 is SGHAT and CDR2 is FQNNGV in the germline V gene. J was trimmed by 5 bases and V by 5 bases; bases with no gene match: 3. This CDR3 has 14 residues. CDR3 protein: CASSIGLADNEQFF. CDR3 bases: TGTGCCAGCAGCATCGGACTAGCGGACAATGAGCAGTTCTTC.

This chain joins TRBV29-1 and TRBJ2-7; the D gene is possibly TRBD2 (5 bases). Germline values: CDR1 SQVTM, CDR2 ANQGSEA. CDR3 length: 11 amino acids. Trimming cost V 7 bases and J 2 bases, with 9 bases left between them. The CDR3 coding sequence is TGCAGCGCCTCCGGGACCTACGAGCAGTACTTC. Protein: CSASGTYEQYF.

The V gene is TRBV5-4, the J gene TRBJ1-2, with a possible D match to TRBD1 (6 bases). The CDR3 contains 18 residues. Per germline, CDR1 SGHNT and CDR2 YYREEE (reference sequence). Trimming shortened V by 5 bases and J by 0 bases, and 23 bases separated the two germline ends. The CDR3: CASSPGGAPPTSNYGYTF. The CDR3 DNA sequence: TGTGCCAGCAGTCCCGGGGGGGCCCCCCCGACTTCTAACTATGGCTACACCTTC.

The chain couples TRBV9 to TRBJ1-3, with a possible D match to TRBD1 (6 bases). CDR3 length: 16 residues. V lost 5 bases and J lost 7, with 22 bases in between. Germline-derived CDR1 and CDR2 are SGDLS and YYNGEE. The CDR3 region is CASSGFQSGGANTIYF. The CDR3 region has the DNA TGTGCCAGCAGTGGCTTCCAATCGGGGGGGGCGAACACCATATATTTT.

The chain uses TRBV25-1 and TRBJ1-2; tentatively, D is TRBD1 (5 bases). The V gene lost 5 bases and the J gene lost 3 bases, with 19 bases spanning the gap. The CDR3 sequence is 16 residues long. Germline CDR1 is MGHDK and CDR2 is SYGVNS. This chain's CDR3 is CASSPSPGGWDYGYTF. CDR3 nucleotides: TGTGCCAGCAGTCCAAGCCCGGGGGGATGGGACTATGGCTACACCTTC.

The gene calls are TRBV7-9 and TRBJ2-7; TRBD1 matches 7 bases. This CDR3 is 16 amino acids long. Trimming removed 2 bases from V and 7 bases from J; junction bases left unmatched: 14. The germline V gene encodes CDR1 SEHNR and CDR2 FQNEAQ (reference sequence). The CDR3 coding sequence is TGTGCCAGCAGCTTAACACTCGGGACAGATTCTGGGGAGCAGTACTTC. Residues: CASSLTLGTDSGEQYF.

The chain couples TRBV28 to TRBJ1-5; tentatively, D is TRBD1 (5 bases). CDR1 is MDHEN and CDR2 is SYDVKM in the germline V gene. V lost 7 bases and J lost 5, with 15 bases in between. CDR3 length: 14 residues. In nucleotides, the CDR3 is TGTGCCAGCAACCGGGGGGGGAGCTATCAGCCCCAGCATTTT. This translates into CASNRGGSYQPQHF.

The rearrangement links TRBV28 to TRBJ1-6, with D perhaps matching TRBD1 (5 bases). Germline V gene lookup returns CDR1 MDHEN and CDR2 SYDVKM. The germline V and J ends were trimmed by 2 bases and 0 bases, with 5 bases remaining between them. The CDR3 loop spans 15 amino acids. Written as DNA, the CDR3 is TGTGCCAGCAGTTTAAGGGGCTCCTATAATTCACCCCTCCACTTT. Amino acids: CASSLRGSYNSPLHF.

The rearrangement links TRBV4-2 to TRBJ1-3; TRBD1 might be the D (5 bases). The CDR3 has 15 amino acids. Germline V gene sequence: CDR1 LGHNA, CDR2 YNFKEQ. V was shortened by 0 bases and J by 6 bases, with 12 bases between the two germline ends. This chain's CDR3 is CASSQDLLRVNTIYF. The CDR3 DNA follows: TGTGCCAGCAGCCAAGACCTACTCAGGGTAAACACCATATATTTT.

This chain uses TRBV13 with TRBJ1-2; TRBD1 aligns across 7 bases. CDR1 PRHDT and CDR2 FYEKMQ come from the germline V gene (reference sequence). Trimming took 3 bases from V and 2 from J; bases not matched to a gene: 9. The CDR3 spans 16 residues. CDR3 in DNA: TGTGCCAGCAGCTTCTCCCCGGGACAGCTAAACTATGGCTACACCTTC. This codes for CASSFSPGQLNYGYTF.

This rearrangement joins TRBV19 to TRBJ2-2; D is uncertain. Germline-derived CDR1 and CDR2 are LNHDA and SQIVND (reference sequence). The CDR3 contains 15 residues. Trimming left V 1 base short and J 0 bases short, with 6 bases between. DNA of the CDR3: TGTGCCAGTAGTATAGCGCGTGCGAACACCGGGGAGCTGTTTTTT. Residues: CASSIARANTGELFF.

The CDR3 protein is CASSLGQGTGEQYF. In DNA, the CDR3 is TGTGCCAGCAGTTTGGGACAGGGTACGGGCGAGCAGTACTTC. The chain links TRBV28 to TRBJ2-7; 9 bases line up with TRBD1. V shed 3 bases, J shed 6 bases, and the junction held 6 bases outside the gene matches. Germline values: CDR1 MDHEN, CDR2 SYDVKM. The CDR3 is 14 residues long.

The V gene is TRBV30, the J gene TRBJ1-1; 8 bases line up with TRBD1. Germline-derived CDR1 and CDR2 are GTSNPN and SVGIG (reference sequence). The CDR3 consists of 15 residues. The trim removed 0 bases at V and 4 bases at J, leaving 7 bases unmatched. CDR3 sequence (DNA): TGTGCCTGGAGTGTTTCGGACAGGGAGACCACTGAAGCTTTCTTT. Encoded protein: CAWSVSDRETTEAFF.

V and J are TRBV29-1 and TRBJ1-2, with D unclear. The CDR3 totals 11 residues. In germline, CDR1 is SQVTM, CDR2 ANQGSEA. Trimming took 5 bases from V and 3 from J, leaving 7 bases between them. The CDR3 loop is CSVIEDYGYTF. Written as DNA, the CDR3 is TGCAGCGTTATAGAGGACTATGGCTACACCTTC.

This chain joins TRBV28 and TRBJ2-1; a possible D gene is TRBD2 (7 bases). CDR3 length: 18 residues. Germline values: CDR1 MDHEN, CDR2 SYDVKM. V lost 2 bases to trimming and J lost 4 bases, with 21 bases between them. The CDR3 DNA sequence: TGTGCCAGCAGTTTAGGGCGGGGGCCCGGAGGTTTTTACAATGAGCAGTTCTTC. This gives the protein CASSLGRGPGGFYNEQFF.